The next 30 T cell receptor beta chains were all read from a single sample in a study of glioma-infiltrating T cells. Amplification of TCR alpha and beta CDR3 regions from RNA used iRepertoire nested multiplex PCR. MiXCR was run by TCRdb on the multiplex PCR reads, yielding one entry per CDR3 protein. Among about 190,000 distinct CDR3 sequences, more than 30% were seen once, and the ten largest hold around 21%. Sample: glioma tissue, nonneoplastic brain tissue, or PBMCs (not recorded which). The receptors derive from a human donor with low-grade glioma or glioblastoma, undergoing nonglioma brain surgery, or in good health (not recorded which).

This clonotype showed up just a few times. The V gene is TRBV7-2, the J gene TRBJ2-2, with 7 bases matching TRBD1. Germline loops: CDR1 SGHTA, CDR2 FQGNSA. The CDR3 sequence is 14 residues long. V was clipped by 5 bases and J by 6 bases; unmatched bases: 6. Here the CDR3 DNA reads TGTGCCAGCAGCCCCGTCAGGGGGTCCGGGGAGCTGTTTTTT. It translates to CASSPVRGSGELFF.

This clonotype came up many times. The chain uses TRBV27 and TRBJ2-7, with 8 bases aligning to TRBD1. The CDR3 spans 17 residues. J was trimmed by 0 bases and V by 5 bases; bases with no gene match: 12. Germline CDR1 reads MNHEY; CDR2 reads SMNVEV (reference sequence). The CDR3 is CASSPSWTGLISYEQYF. The CDR3 coding sequence is TGTGCCAGCAGTCCCAGCTGGACAGGGTTGATCTCCTACGAGCAGTACTTC.

On this clonotype itself: The junction shows a germline mismatch at one end, possibly a read error. The chain uses TRBV12-3 or TRBV12-4 and TRBJ2-3, with TRBD2 matching over 7 bases. This CDR3 has 16 amino acids. DNA for the CDR3: TGTGCCAGCACCCCTAGCGGTAGGGCCGGTACAGATACGAAGTATTTT. Amino acid sequence: CASTPSGRAGTDTKYF.

V gene TRBV5-1 combines with J gene TRBJ2-3; 7 bases map to TRBD2. V trimming: 5 bases; J trimming: 5 bases; junction bases outside the gene matches: 11. The germline V gene encodes CDR1 SGHRS and CDR2 YFSETQ. This CDR3 is built from 15 residues. CDR3 region: CASRWSARGGDTQYF. CDR3 bases: TGCGCCAGCAGGTGGAGCGCCCGCGGGGGAGATACGCAGTATTTT.

The chain is built from TRBV5-1 and TRBJ2-1; 11 nucleotides agree with TRBD2. CDR1 is SGHRS and CDR2 is YFSETQ in the germline V gene. This CDR3 region has 16 residues. With 6 bases clipped from V and 4 bases from J, the junction kept 9 bases outside the gene matches. CDR3 sequence reads: CASNSEGLAAYNEQFF. The CDR3 region has the DNA TGCGCCAGCAATTCTGAGGGACTAGCGGCTTACAATGAGCAGTTCTTC. The full variable domain, its missing parts supplied by reference TRBV5-1 and TRBJ2-1, is KAGVTQTPRYLIKTRGQQVTLSCSPISGHRSVSWYQQTPGQGLQFLFEYFSETQRNKGNFPGRFSGRQFSNSRSEMNVSTLELGDSALYLCASNSEGLAAYNEQFFGPGTRLTVL.

The chain links TRBV27 to TRBJ1-5; TRBD1 might be the D (6 bases). Germline values: CDR1 MNHEY, CDR2 SMNVEV (reference sequence). This CDR3 region has 15 residues. V was clipped by 6 bases and J by 5 bases, with 17 bases between them. The CDR3 DNA reads as TGTGCCAGCAGCCGTATCAACAGGACAGATCAGCCCCAGCATTTT. Translating gives CASSRINRTDQPQHF.

This clonotype was picked up many times. The chain uses TRBV7-6 and TRBJ2-4; 9 bases map to TRBD1. Germline V gives CDR1 SGHVS, CDR2 FNYEAQ. J was trimmed by 9 bases and V by 5 bases; bases with no gene match: 14. The CDR3 spans 16 residues. CDR3 protein: CASSQNPGQGGSIQYF. The CDR3, as DNA: TGTGCCAGCAGCCAAAACCCGGGACAGGGCGGCAGCATTCAGTACTTC.

Sample share makes this clonotype medium-sized. The rearrangement links TRBV6-2 or TRBV6-3 to TRBJ1-5; D may be TRBD1 (6 bases). Germline V gene data show CDR1 as MNHEY and CDR2 as SVGEGT. The CDR3 spans 13 residues. V gave up 8 bases and J gave up 7 bases, with 15 bases separating them. CDR3 sequence reads: CASPNRVGQPQHF. For the CDR3, the DNA is TGTGCCAGCCCCAACAGGGTTGGGCAGCCCCAGCATTTT.

In its sample, this clonotype was seen many times. The rearrangement links TRBV7-9 to TRBJ2-5; possibly TRBD1 or TRBD2 for D (5 bases each). V dropped 1 base and J dropped 3 bases, with 12 bases sitting between them. In germline, CDR1 is SEHNR, CDR2 FQNEAQ (reference sequence). The CDR3 covers 15 residues. CDR3 protein: CASSLGGIGKETQYF. The CDR3 bases are TGTGCCAGCAGCTTAGGGGGGATCGGAAAAGAGACCCAGTACTTC.

Worth noting for this clonotype: Given a much more abundant clone one base away, this may be a read error. J is TRBJ2-7 and V is TRBV7-2, with D hard to call. The CDR3 totals 15 residues. Germline V gene data show CDR1 as SGHTA and CDR2 as FQGNSA. The ends were cut back, 4 bases at V and 2 bases at J, with 15 bases in the middle. The CDR3 loop reads CASSSNPLGTYEQYF. CDR3 DNA sequence: TGTGCCAGCAGCTCAAATCCGTTGGGGACCTACGAGCAGTACTTC. The full variable domain, completed using reference TRBV7-2 and TRBJ2-7, is GAGVSQSPSNKVTEKGKDVELRCDPISGHTALYWYRQSLGQGLEFLIYFQGNSAPDKSGLPSDRFSAERTGGSVSTLTIQRTQQEDSAVYLCASSSNPLGTYEQYFGPGTRLTVT.

The J gene is TRBJ2-1, the V gene TRBV5-4; D might be TRBD2 (6 bases). V was trimmed by 4 bases and J by 6 bases, leaving 17 bases between them. Per germline, CDR1 SGHNT and CDR2 YYREEE (reference sequence). The CDR3 is made up of 15 amino acids. CDR3 bases: TGTGCCAGCAGCGGACGGGGGACTCCTAGCAATGAGCAGTTCTTC. Its protein is CASSGRGTPSNEQFF.

This clonotype was seen at least ten times. The chain is built from TRBV3-1 and TRBJ1-1; maybe TRBD1 (6 bases). Trimming took off 1 base at V and 4 bases at J, with 7 bases between the two ends. From germline, CDR1 is LGHDT and CDR2 YNNKEL (reference sequence). This CDR3 region has 13 residues. CDR3 in DNA: TGTGCCAGCAGCCAAGGGGGGGCCACTGAAGCTTTCTTT. Protein sequence: CASSQGGATEAFF.

Note on this clonotype: Its ends do not fully match the called genes, so a read error is possible. The CDR3 reads CASKMRAATDTQCF. For the CDR3, the DNA is TGTGCCAGCAAGATGAGAGCCGCCACAGATACGCAGTGTTTT. The rearrangement joins TRBV6-5 to TRBJ2-3; D is uncertain. Per the germline V gene, CDR1 is MNHEY and CDR2 is SVGAGI. This CDR3 is 14 amino acids long.

About this clonotype: One end of the junction is discordant with germline, which a read error may explain. This chain joins TRBV25-1 and TRBJ1-2; TRBD1 might be the D (5 bases). The V gene's germline CDR1 is MGHDK and CDR2 SYGVNS. CDR3 size: 17 residues. CDR3 sequence reads: CASSRRQGSFGNYGDTF. The CDR3 DNA reads as TGTGCCAGCAGTCGACGTCAGGGTTCATTCGGAAACTATGGCGACACCTTC.

V is TRBV5-1 and J is TRBJ2-7, with TRBD1 matching over 8 bases. Germline V gene data show CDR1 as SGHRS and CDR2 as YFSETQ. The CDR3 loop spans 15 amino acids. The J segment lost 1 base and the V segment lost 7 bases, leaving 10 bases of the junction unmatched. CDR3 coding DNA: TGCGCCAGCCCCGTAGAGGGACAGGAGTCCTACGAGCAGTACTTC. This translates into CASPVEGQESYEQYF.

This clonotype was seen a few times. The CDR3 is CASRKLGTWQGEDGELFF. DNA of the CDR3: TGTGCCAGCAGGAAACTTGGTACTTGGCAGGGGGAGGACGGGGAGCTGTTTTTT. The rearrangement uses TRBV2 and TRBJ2-2; a weak D match, TRBD1 (7 bases). The CDR3 consists of 18 residues. The germline V gene encodes CDR1 SNHLY and CDR2 FYNNEI. V shed 6 bases and J shed 7 bases, with 27 bases lying between them.

The chain has TRBV7-2 and TRBJ2-3; TRBD2 agrees at 7 bases. The J segment lost 2 bases and the V segment lost 0 bases, leaving 2 bases of the junction unmatched. Germline V gene data show CDR1 as SGHTA and CDR2 as FQGNSA. There are 15 residues in the CDR3. In DNA form, the CDR3 reads TGTGCCAGCAGCTTAGCGGGAGGGAACACAGATACGCAGTATTTT. Its protein is CASSLAGGNTDTQYF.

This clonotype was seen many times. This chain joins TRBV6-2 or TRBV6-3 and TRBJ1-5; possible D gene TRBD1, 5 bases. The CDR3 runs 13 residues. V was shortened by 5 bases and J by 5 bases, with 10 bases between the two germline ends. Germline loops: CDR1 MNHEY, CDR2 SVGEGT. CDR3 in amino acids: CASSPWDDQPQHF. The CDR3 region has the DNA TGTGCCAGCAGTCCATGGGACGATCAGCCCCAGCATTTT.

This clonotype has a count of ten or more. The V and J genes are TRBV4-3 and TRBJ2-7; 8 positions match TRBD1. Trimming at V came to 4 bases and at J to 4 bases, leaving 9 bases not matched to a gene. Germline V gives CDR1 LGHNA, CDR2 YSLEER. The length of the CDR3 is 15 residues. This CDR3 reads CASSPDQGALYEQYF. DNA for the CDR3: TGCGCCAGCAGCCCAGACCAGGGGGCGCTTTACGAGCAGTACTTC.

This clonotype was recorded many times. The V call is TRBV27, the J call TRBJ1-1; possibly TRBD1 for D (5 bases). The CDR3 contains 14 residues. The V and J ends lost 2 bases and 5 bases respectively, with 12 bases between them. CDR1 and CDR2 from the germline V gene are MNHEY and SMNVEV (reference sequence). CDR3 nucleotide sequence: TGTGCCAGCAGTTTAGCCAACAGGCGGACTGAAGCTTTCTTT. Protein product: CASSLANRRTEAFF.

This clonotype was seen only once. CDR3 loop: CSETSGGTDTQYF. In nucleotides, the CDR3 is TGCAGCGAGACTAGCGGGGGCACAGATACGCAGTATTTT. The chain has TRBV29-1 and TRBJ2-3; 11 nucleotides line up with TRBD2. CDR3 length: 13 amino acids. Germline V CDR1 and CDR2: SQVTM, ANQGSEA. V lost 7 bases, J lost 1 base, and 1 base stayed unmatched.

With regard to this clonotype: This may be a read error: a much more frequent sequence differs by one nucleotide. The genes are TRBV28 and TRBJ2-3, with 14 bases aligning to TRBD2. The junction had 7 bases not matched to a gene; V was cut back by 3 bases and J by 2 bases. This CDR3 spans 18 amino acids. Per the germline V gene, CDR1 is MDHEN and CDR2 is SYDVKM. CDR3 DNA sequence: TGTGCCAGCAGTTTTATGACTAGCGGGAGGGACCCCACAGATACGCAGTATTTT. Its translation: CASSFMTSGRDPTDTQYF.

Turning to this clonotype: At one end, the junction sequence differs from germline, possibly due to a read error. The chain is built from TRBV4-2 and TRBJ1-2, with 7 bases identical to TRBD1. The CDR3 loop spans 17 amino acids. The germline gives CDR1 LGHNA, CDR2 YNFKEQ. For the CDR3, the DNA is TGTGCCAACAGCCAAGACGGGGGTGGGACAGAGATCTATGGCTACACCTTC. Protein product: CANSQDGGGTEIYGYTF.

At least ten counts were recorded for this clonotype. The rearrangement links TRBV6-1 to TRBJ1-5, with D perhaps TRBD1 (6 bases). Germline V lookup: CDR1 MNHNS, CDR2 SASEGT. V lost 5 bases and J lost 1, with 12 bases in between. The CDR3 is 15 residues long. For the CDR3, the DNA is TGTGCCAGCAGTCAATCCGGACAGAGCAATCAGCCCCAGCATTTT. Residues: CASSQSGQSNQPQHF.

This clonotype was counted at least ten times. The chain has TRBV29-1 and TRBJ1-1, with D unresolved. Germline CDR1 is SQVTM and CDR2 is ANQGSEA. The CDR3 has 14 residues. Trimming left V 4 bases short and J 5 bases short, with 17 bases between. As DNA, the CDR3 is TGCAGCGTTGGTAGGGTAACGATTGGGACTGAAGCTTTCTTT. Translation gives CSVGRVTIGTEAFF.

This clonotype has at least ten counts. The rearrangement joins TRBV18 to TRBJ2-7; tentative D call: TRBD2 (6 bases). The length of the CDR3 is 13 residues. CDR1 is KGHSH and CDR2 is LQKENI in the germline V gene. V dropped 3 bases and J dropped 3 bases, with 9 bases sitting between them. The CDR3 DNA sequence: TGTGCCAGCTCACCTAGCGGATACTACGAGCAGTACTTC. As protein: CASSPSGYYEQYF.

A few counts support this clonotype. The chain couples TRBV2 to TRBJ1-2, with D perhaps TRBD1 (5 bases). Germline CDR1 is SNHLY and CDR2 is FYNNEI. CDR3 length equals 11 residues. Trimming took off 4 bases at V and 7 bases at J, with 7 bases between the two ends. CDR3 protein: CASSGGGGYTF. CDR3 coding DNA: TGTGCCAGCAGTGGCGGGGGTGGCTACACCTTC.

In its sample, this clonotype was seen many times. V usage is TRBV2 and J usage is TRBJ2-5; perhaps D is TRBD1 or TRBD2 (5 bases each). The CDR3 runs to 14 residues. Looked up from germline, CDR1 is SNHLY and CDR2 is FYNNEI. The V end was cut by 7 bases, the J end by 5 bases, with 17 bases between. The CDR3 protein is CASIRDVGGETQYF. CDR3 coding DNA: TGTGCCAGCATCCGGGACGTCGGTGGGGAGACCCAGTACTTC.

With respect to this clonotype: A single base separates this from a much larger clone, so it may be a read error. The chain uses TRBV7-9 and TRBJ2-7; D is unresolved. This CDR3 comprises 15 residues. The germline V gene encodes CDR1 SEHNR and CDR2 FQNEAQ (reference sequence). V lost 5 bases to trimming and J lost 0 bases, with 14 bases between them. DNA for the CDR3: TGTGCCAGCAGCCCCCAGCAGCAGAGCTCCTACGAGCAGTACTTC. Its translation: CASSPQQQSSYEQYF.

Comment on this clonotype: A much larger clonotype is one base distant, so this may be a read error. J is TRBJ2-5 and V is TRBV10-3; a possible D gene is TRBD1 (5 bases). The V end lost 6 bases, the J end lost 4 bases, and 15 bases lay between the germline ends. This CDR3 has 14 residues. CDR1 and CDR2 (germline): ENHRY, SYGVKD. The chain's CDR3 is CAIRATALRETQYF. The CDR3 region has the DNA TGTGCCATCAGGGCGACAGCATTGCGAGAGACCCAGTACTTC.